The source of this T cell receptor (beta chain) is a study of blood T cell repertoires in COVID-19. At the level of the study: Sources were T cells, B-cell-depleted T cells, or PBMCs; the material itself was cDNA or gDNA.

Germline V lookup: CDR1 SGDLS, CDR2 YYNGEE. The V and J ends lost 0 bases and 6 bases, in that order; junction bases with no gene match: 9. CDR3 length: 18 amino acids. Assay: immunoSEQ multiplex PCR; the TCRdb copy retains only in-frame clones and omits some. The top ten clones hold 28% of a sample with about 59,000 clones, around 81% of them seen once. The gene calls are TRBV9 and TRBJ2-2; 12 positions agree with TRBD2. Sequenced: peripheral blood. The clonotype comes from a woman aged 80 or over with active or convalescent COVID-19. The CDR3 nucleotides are TGTGCCAGCAGCGTAGATACTAGCGGGGGGCTGCTTCCCGGGGAGCTGTTTTTT. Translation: CASSVDTSGGLLPGELFF.